A selection of T cell receptor beta chains follows, all from one sample in a study of blood T cell repertoires in COVID-19. Some clones are missing from TCRdb's copy, which holds only in-frame ones; the method was immunoSEQ multiplex PCR. In the table there are approximately 80,000 clones, 88% of which are singletons. The sequenced sample consisted of peripheral blood. The receptor set was obtained from a human donor in a cohort sampled during active COVID-19. The conserved cysteine and the conserved F or W are not part of the CDR3 here.

v_gene	j_gene	CDR3aa
TRBV7-9	TRBJ1-4	ASSLGDRNNEKLF
TRBV7-8	TRBJ2-2	ASSLGGSWSGELF
TRBV30	TRBJ1-5	ACEGQSNQPQH
TRBV2	TRBJ2-1	ASSGGGLAGSRTYNEQF
TRBV4-3	TRBJ2-7	ARRTGDGGWYEQY
TRBV5-1	TRBJ1-2	ASSLIAGGDYGYT
TRBV4-2	TRBJ2-1	ATTGTSGSGYNEQF
TRBV7-6	TRBJ2-7	ASSETSGGPYEQY
TRBV7-2	TRBJ1-1	ASSFSGGLDTEAF
TRBV11-3	TRBJ2-7	ASSLGLAGVPEQY
TRBV7-2	TRBJ1-2	ASSVGGANYGYT
TRBV4-1	TRBJ2-3	ASSGLPGDTQY
TRBV30	TRBJ1-1	AWSLMNTEAF
TRBV6-6	TRBJ2-7	ASSHDSDSSYEQY
TRBV7-2	TRBJ2-7	ASSLGLDPSYEQY
TRBV21-1	TRBJ1-6	ASSMGATNSPLH
TRBV7-6	TRBJ2-2	ASSLGDRKSGELF
TRBV2	TRBJ2-6	ASSVAGGSSGANVLT
TRBV29-1	TRBJ1-1	SVSDREGSEAF